The TCR beta chain under discussion was sequenced for a study of CD4 T cells in relation to SARS-CoV-2 and coronaviruses. CD4+ T cells from unexposed donors were obtained before the COVID-19 pandemic (2011-2018). The cells were cultured for under twelve days before CD4+ T cells were isolated. Cultures received half-medium IL-2 refreshes on days 3 and 7. With respect to this clone: Its antigen is undetermined.

V was pared by 1 base and J by 3 bases, with 6 bases between. The CDR3 is made up of 14 amino acids. Germline V lookup: CDR1 SGHTA, CDR2 FQGNSA. Assay: immunoSEQ multiplex PCR; the TCRdb copy retains only in-frame clones and omits some. The sample shows about 19,000 clones, 77% of them seen only once. Sequencing used CD4+ T cells from PBMCs, cultured in vitro. The clonotype originates from a human donor in good health. The rearrangement links TRBV7-2 to TRBJ1-4; D ambiguous. CDR3 DNA: TGTGCCAGCAGCTTAGGGAATTCTAATGAAAAACTGTTTTTT. Translating it yields CASSLGNSNEKLFF.